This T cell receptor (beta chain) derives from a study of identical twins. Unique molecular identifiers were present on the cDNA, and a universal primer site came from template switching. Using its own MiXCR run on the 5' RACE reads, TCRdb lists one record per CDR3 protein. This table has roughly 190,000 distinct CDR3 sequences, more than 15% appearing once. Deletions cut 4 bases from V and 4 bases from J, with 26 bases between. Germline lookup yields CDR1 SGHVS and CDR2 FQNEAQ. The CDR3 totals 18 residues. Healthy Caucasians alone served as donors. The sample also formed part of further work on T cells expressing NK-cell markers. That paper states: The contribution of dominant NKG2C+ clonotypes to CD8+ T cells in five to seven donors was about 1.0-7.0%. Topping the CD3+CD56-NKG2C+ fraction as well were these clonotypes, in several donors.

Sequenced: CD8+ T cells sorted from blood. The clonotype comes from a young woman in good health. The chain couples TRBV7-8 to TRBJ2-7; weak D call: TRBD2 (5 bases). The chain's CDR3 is CASSSSEIERESSYEQYF. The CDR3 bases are TGTGCCAGCAGCTCATCCGAGATTGAGAGGGAGTCTTCGTACGAGCAGTACTTC. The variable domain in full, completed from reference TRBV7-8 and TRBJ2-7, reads GAGVSQSPRYKVAKRGQDVALRCDPISGHVSLFWYQQALGQGPEFLTYFQNEAQLDKSGLPSDRFFAERPEGSVSTLKIQRTQQEDSAVYLCASSSSEIERESSYEQYFGPGTRLTVT.